The rows below give T cell receptor beta chains drawn from one sample of a study of Ad26.COV2.S vaccination and SARS-CoV-2 variants. The method was immunoSEQ multiplex PCR; TCRdb's version includes in-frame clones alone and lacks a portion of them. The sample lists approximately 410,000 clones, about 90% occurring once. The sample consisted of peripheral blood, taken in a trial of Ad26.COV2.S vaccine versus placebo. Every receptor here comes from a person aged 18 to 65 who received the Ad26.COV2.S COVID-19 vaccine or a placebo. The CDR3 runs from the conserved cysteine through the conserved F or W.

>15|TRBV6-5
CASSYGDRPTDTQYF
>14|TRBV11-2
CASSWQGRNTEAFF
>12|TRBV25-1
CAIYIRNEKLFF
>12|TRBV10-1
CASGQGLGAQFF
>14|TRBV5-1
CASSPRDRENEQYF
>14|TRBV15
CATSSRWEGEKLFF
>16|TRBV9
CASSVDPTGPPNGYTF
>17|TRBV5-4
CASSVAALAVGDTEAFF
>13|TRBV7-2
CASSRDRNEKLFF
>18|TRBV5-1
CASSLRLLGTANTGELFF
>15|TRBV10-3
CAIMGSGGHTGELFF
>15|TRBV9
CASSGGPNSYNEQFF
>16|TRBV4-1
CASSRRDSSNTGELFF
>12|TRBV5-1
CASSSTNEKLFF
>14|TRBV6-5
CASYQGARTGELFF
>15|TRBV3-1/TRBV3-2
CASSTTGGSAETQYF
>14|TRBV11-2
CASSIPGQSPPYTF
>13|TRBV28
CASSFGTAYEQYF
>13|TRBV29-1
CSVGFRGGNTIYF
>12|TRBV18
CASSRVTGELFF
>14|TRBV10-1
CASSEGTGGDEQYF
>15|TRBV18
CASSPGQANGETQYF
>14|TRBV5-5
CASSLLGDTGELFF
>15|TRBV4-1
CASSSPGAKRWTQYF
>14|TRBV11-2
CASKMSGFVGGYTF
>15|TRBV10-1
CASSELAGGPATQYF
>13|TRBV19
CASSPRALRPQYF
>13|TRBV7-9
CASSLKHLDTIYF
>12|TRBV11-3
CASKGSYNEQFF
>15|TRBV6-1
CASSDLGTYGKKLFF
>16|TRBV5-4
CASSFVAGGPSETQYF
>13|TRBV5-1
CASSKRAEETQYF
>15|TRBV10-2
CASAQTGGRRYEQYF
>17|TRBV21-1
CASSKSRRKSSGNTIYF
>12|TRBV7-9
CASSLEQDEAFF
>14|TRBV27
CASSARQVSYGYTF
>14|TRBV5-1
CASSATGYPYEQYF
>12|TRBV9
CASSGLRDTQYF
>13|TRBV5-1
CASSWGVGTEAFF
>14|TRBV6-6
CASSYSAQNTEAFF
>13|TRBV10-3
CAIRGEHSYEQYF
>13|TRBV5-8
CASSAQSRSEQYF
>18|TRBV7-2
CASSTGTSGGWGTDTQYF
>15|TRBV15
CATSKWQDGSYEQYF
>14|TRBV5-6
CASSLDRPNYGYTF
>14|TRBV5-6
CASSLRDTSYEQYF
>13|TRBV29-1
CSVGRPGDAEAFF
>12|TRBV10-1
CASSERVDSQYF
>15|TRBV10-1
CASSGRQGARVEQFF
>17|TRBV3-1/TRBV3-2
CASSPSGQGAYNSPLHF
>16|TRBV28
CASSSARGLDTDTQYF
>14|TRBV11-1
CASSKVGQGYEQYF
>13|TRBV7-9
CASSLADSGGYTF
>15|TRBV18
CASSPATGHNQPQHF
>14|TRBV5-4
CASSPGGLAYEQYF